The TCR beta chain under discussion was sequenced for a study of control samples from healthy donors and cancer patients. Assay: immunoSEQ multiplex PCR; the TCRdb copy retains only in-frame clones and omits some. The data contain around 94,000 clones, approximately 86% of them singletons. This sequence was found in a woman in her 50s in good health. Specimen: blood.

CDR3 loop: CASSQHRGPRSPNEQYF. The DNA for the CDR3 is TGCGCCAGCAGCCAACACCGGGGGCCCAGGAGTCCTAACGAGCAGTACTTC. This chain connects TRBV4-3 to TRBJ2-7, with D perhaps TRBD1 or TRBD2 (6 bases each). Germline assignment: CDR1 LGHNA and CDR2 YSLEER. Trimming took 2 bases from V and 5 from J, leaving 22 bases between them. There are 17 residues in the CDR3.